These T cell receptor beta chains were read from a single sample in a study of T cell responses to AZD1222 COVID-19 vaccine. Assay used: immunoSEQ multiplex PCR; TCRdb lists only in-frame clones, some missing. This repertoire shows about 110,000 clones, approximately 92% found once; its top ten account for about 40%. Sequences were derived from peripheral blood, sampled 28 days after the second AZD1222 dose. The receptors were sampled from an adult who received the AZD1222 COVID-19 vaccine. Both conserved end residues are part of each CDR3. A D gene is named only where the DNA matches it firmly. Only part of the rows carry a size: once, few, many, or a class if the clone is expanded.

V	D	J	size	DNA	CDR3
TRBV30	NA	TRBJ1-5	NA	TGTGCCTGGAGTGTCGGCAGCAATCAGCCCCAGCATTTT	CAWSVGSNQPQHF
TRBV19	NA	TRBJ1-5	NA	TGTGCCAGTGATAAGACACAGCAATACAATCAGCCCCAGCATTTT	CASDKTQQYNQPQHF
TRBV28	NA	TRBJ1-5	NA	TGTGCCAGCAGTTTAATAGAGAGGGAAGGGCCCCAGCATTTT	CASSLIEREGPQHF
TRBV28	TRBD1	TRBJ1-6	NA	TGTGCCAGCTTGGAGGGGACAGAGTATAATTCACCCCTCCACTTT	CASLEGTEYNSPLHF
TRBV29-1	NA	TRBJ1-3	once	TGCAGCGCCAAGGTGGGTTACTCTGGAAACACCATATATTTT	CSAKVGYSGNTIYF
TRBV6-5	TRBD2	TRBJ2-3	NA	TGTGCCAGCAGTTACCCCGGGACTAGGACGCAGTATTTT	CASSYPGTRTQYF
TRBV27	TRBD1	TRBJ1-1	NA	TGTGCCAGCAGTCCTAGGACAGGAATGAACACTGAAGCTTTCTTT	CASSPRTGMNTEAFF
TRBV6-5	TRBD1	TRBJ2-7	NA	TGTGCCAGCAGCGGACAGGGCCTCGCCTACGAGCAGTACTTC	CASSGQGLAYEQYF
TRBV28	NA	TRBJ1-3	NA	TGTGCCAGCAGCCCCCACCCAGGGACTGGAAACACCATATATTTT	CASSPHPGTGNTIYF
TRBV27	NA	TRBJ2-7	once	TGTGCCAGCAGTTCCGTACTTTCGAGGAACGAGCAGTACTTC	CASSSVLSRNEQYF
TRBV24-1	TRBD2	TRBJ2-4	NA	TGTGCCACCAGTGCTCTAGCGGGAGTAGCCAAAAACATTCAGTACTTC	CATSALAGVAKNIQYF
TRBV19	NA	TRBJ1-4	NA	TGTGCCAGTAGTTTGAAAGGAACGGATGTCGAACTGTTTTTT	CASSLKGTDVELFF
TRBV5-1	NA	TRBJ1-1	NA	TGCGCCAGCAGCTTTTTAGGGAGGACTGAAGCTTTCTTT	CASSFLGRTEAFF
TRBV28	NA	TRBJ2-7	NA	TGTGCCAGCAGTCCGCCTCAGGGCGAGCAGTACTTC	CASSPPQGEQYF
TRBV21-1	NA	TRBJ1-1	NA	TGTGCCAGCAGCACAGGACAGGGCGAATTAGGAGCTTTCTTT	CASSTGQGELGAFF
TRBV19	NA	TRBJ1-2	NA	TGTGCCAGTAGTATTCCCGGACAATATGACCGCTATGGCTACACCTTC	CASSIPGQYDRYGYTF
TRBV3-1/TRBV3-2	NA	TRBJ1-6	NA	TGTGCCAGCAGTCAAGCAGCGACGGTCCATTCACCCCTCCACTTT	CASSQAATVHSPLHF
TRBV5-1	NA	TRBJ1-4	once	TGCGCCAGCAGCTTGGATATAGGCAGGTCGACTAATGAAAAACTGTTTTTT	CASSLDIGRSTNEKLFF
TRBV3-1/TRBV3-2	NA	TRBJ1-2	NA	TGTGCCAGCAGCCAAGAATACAGGGCCACCACCTTC	CASSQEYRATTF
TRBV15	TRBD2	TRBJ2-3	NA	TGTGCCACCAGCCTCCGACTAGCGGGAAGTTCAGATACGCAGTATTTT	CATSLRLAGSSDTQYF
TRBV27	TRBD2	TRBJ2-1	NA	TGTGCCAGCAGCCCCTCACCGGGACTAGCGGCTTACAATGAGCAGTTCTTC	CASSPSPGLAAYNEQFF
TRBV5-4	NA	TRBJ1-5	NA	TGTGCCAGCAGCTCCAGTTATAGCAATCAGCCCCAGCATTTT	CASSSSYSNQPQHF
TRBV18	TRBD2	TRBJ2-4	NA	TGTGCCAGCTCACCACCAACAGTAGCGGGCATTCAGTACTTC	CASSPPTVAGIQYF
TRBV2	NA	TRBJ1-1	NA	TGTGCCAGCAGTACCATAGGGGGGGGCACTGAAGCTTTCTTT	CASSTIGGGTEAFF
TRBV10-2	NA	TRBJ2-7	NA	TGCGCCAGCAGTTCCAGACAGGCCCTCTCCTACGAGCAGTACTTC	CASSSRQALSYEQYF
TRBV28	TRBD2	TRBJ2-7	NA	TGTGCCAGCAGTTCCCCGGGGGAGGGCAGGTACGAGCAGTACTTC	CASSSPGEGRYEQYF
TRBV10-3	NA	TRBJ2-5	NA	TGTGCCATCAGTGAGTCGGGGAACCAAGAGACCCAGTACTTC	CAISESGNQETQYF
TRBV7-3	NA	TRBJ2-7	NA	TGTGCCAGCAGTCTGAGTGAGGGCGAGCAGTACTTC	CASSLSEGEQYF
TRBV29-1	NA	TRBJ1-1	NA	TGCAGCGTCAGGGTTTCGAACACTGAAGCTTTCTTT	CSVRVSNTEAFF
TRBV5-1	TRBD1	TRBJ1-1	NA	TGCGCCAGCAGCCTACAGGGGGCACCGGTGAACACTGAAGCTTTCTTT	CASSLQGAPVNTEAFF
TRBV24-1	NA	TRBJ2-5	NA	TGTGCCACCAGTGATTTGTATCGGGACCAAGAGACCCAGTACTTC	CATSDLYRDQETQYF
TRBV13	TRBD2	TRBJ2-7	NA	TGTGCCAGCAGCCGGACTAGCGGGGACTACGAGCAGTACTTC	CASSRTSGDYEQYF
TRBV10-3	TRBD1	TRBJ2-3	NA	TGTGCCATCAGTCCGACAGGGAAAGATACGCAGTATTTT	CAISPTGKDTQYF
TRBV18	TRBD1	TRBJ2-5	NA	TGTGCCAGCTCCCAGGGACAGGTAAAACAAGAGACCCAGTACTTC	CASSQGQVKQETQYF
TRBV7-3	TRBD2	TRBJ2-7	NA	TGTGCCAGCAGCTCGGGACTAGCGGGAATCCACGAGCAGTACTTC	CASSSGLAGIHEQYF
TRBV6-5	TRBD1	TRBJ2-7	NA	TGTGCCAGCAGTTCCCACAGGGGGTCCTACGAGCAGTACTTC	CASSSHRGSYEQYF
TRBV24-1	TRBD1	TRBJ2-1	NA	TGTGCCACCAGTCCGGGACAGGGGGTAAATGAGCAGTTCTTC	CATSPGQGVNEQFF
TRBV12-3/TRBV12-4	NA	TRBJ2-5	once	TGTGCCAGCAGTTTTGGCAGCCAAGAGACCCAGTACTTC	CASSFGSQETQYF
TRBV7-9	TRBD1	TRBJ2-5	NA	TGTGCCAGCCAGGGGGCTTTAGAGACCCAGTACTTC	CASQGALETQYF
TRBV5-1	NA	TRBJ2-1	NA	TGCGCCAGCAGCTTGGTGGGAAGTACCGAGCAGTTCTTC	CASSLVGSTEQFF